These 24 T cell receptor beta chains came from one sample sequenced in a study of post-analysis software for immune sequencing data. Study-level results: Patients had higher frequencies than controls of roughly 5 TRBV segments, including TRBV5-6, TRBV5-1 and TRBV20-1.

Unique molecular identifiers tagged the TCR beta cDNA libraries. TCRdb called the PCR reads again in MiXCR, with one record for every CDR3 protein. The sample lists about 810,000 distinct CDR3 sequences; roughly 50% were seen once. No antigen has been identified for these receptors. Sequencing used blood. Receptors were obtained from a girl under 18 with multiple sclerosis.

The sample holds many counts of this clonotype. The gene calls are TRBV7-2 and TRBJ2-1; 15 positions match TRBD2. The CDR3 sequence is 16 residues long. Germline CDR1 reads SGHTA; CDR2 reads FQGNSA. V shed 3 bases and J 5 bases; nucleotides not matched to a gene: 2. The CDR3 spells CASSLGLAGGHNEQFF. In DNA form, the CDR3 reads TGTGCCAGCAGCTTGGGACTAGCGGGGGGCCACAATGAGCAGTTCTTC. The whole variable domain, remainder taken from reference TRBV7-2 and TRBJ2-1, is GAGVSQSPSNKVTEKGKDVELRCDPISGHTALYWYRQSLGQGLEFLIYFQGNSAPDKSGLPSDRFSAERTGGSVSTLTIQRTQQEDSAVYLCASSLGLAGGHNEQFFGPGTRLTVL.

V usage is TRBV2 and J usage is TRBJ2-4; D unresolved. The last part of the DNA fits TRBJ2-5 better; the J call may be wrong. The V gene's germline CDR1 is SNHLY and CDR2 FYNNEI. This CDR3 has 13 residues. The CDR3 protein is CASRVETRETQYF. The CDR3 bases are TGTGCCAGCAGGGTCGAGACGAGGGAGACCCAGTACTTC.

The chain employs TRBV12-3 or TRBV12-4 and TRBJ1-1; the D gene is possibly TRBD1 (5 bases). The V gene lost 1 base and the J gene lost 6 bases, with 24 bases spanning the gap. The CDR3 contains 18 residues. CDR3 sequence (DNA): TGTGCCAGCAGTTTAGTACCGAGGGGAAGTCTGGACTCCCCTGAAGCTTTCTTT. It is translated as CASSLVPRGSLDSPEAFF.

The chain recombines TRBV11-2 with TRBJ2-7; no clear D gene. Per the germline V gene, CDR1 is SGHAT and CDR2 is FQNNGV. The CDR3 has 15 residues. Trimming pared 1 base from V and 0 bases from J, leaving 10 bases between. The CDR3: CASSLVADLSYEQYF. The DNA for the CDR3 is TGTGCCAGCAGCTTAGTCGCGGATCTCTCCTACGAGCAGTACTTC.

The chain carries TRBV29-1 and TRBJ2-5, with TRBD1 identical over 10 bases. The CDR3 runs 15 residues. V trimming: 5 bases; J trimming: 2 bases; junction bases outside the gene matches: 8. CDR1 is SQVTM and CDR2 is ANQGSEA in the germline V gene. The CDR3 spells CSVSGQGGGQETQYF. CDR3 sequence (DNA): TGCAGCGTTTCCGGACAGGGGGGAGGTCAAGAGACCCAGTACTTC.

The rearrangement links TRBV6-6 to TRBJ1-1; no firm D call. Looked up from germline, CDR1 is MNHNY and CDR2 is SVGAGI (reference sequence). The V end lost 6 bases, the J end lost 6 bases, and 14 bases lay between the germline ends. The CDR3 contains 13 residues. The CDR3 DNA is TGTGCCAGCAGCCCCGGGGTGGTCGCTGAAGCTTTCTTT. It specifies CASSPGVVAEAFF.

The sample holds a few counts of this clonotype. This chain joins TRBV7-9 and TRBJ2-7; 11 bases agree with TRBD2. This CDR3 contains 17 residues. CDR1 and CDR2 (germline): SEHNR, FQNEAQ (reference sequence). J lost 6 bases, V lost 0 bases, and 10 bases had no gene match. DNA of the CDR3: TGTGCCAGCAGCTTAGCCCCCCAACTAGCGGGAGACGTCGAGCAGTACTTC. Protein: CASSLAPQLAGDVEQYF.

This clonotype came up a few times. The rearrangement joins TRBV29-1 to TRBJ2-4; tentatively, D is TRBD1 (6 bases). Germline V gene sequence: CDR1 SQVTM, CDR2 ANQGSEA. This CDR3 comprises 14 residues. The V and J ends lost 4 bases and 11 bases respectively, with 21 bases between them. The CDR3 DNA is TGCAGCGTTGGCGCGGACAGTGGGTACGGAGTTCAGTACTTC. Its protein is CSVGADSGYGVQYF.

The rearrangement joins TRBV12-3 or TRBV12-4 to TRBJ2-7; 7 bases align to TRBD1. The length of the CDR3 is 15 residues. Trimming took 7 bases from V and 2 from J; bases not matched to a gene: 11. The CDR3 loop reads CASTSVGGYTYEQYF. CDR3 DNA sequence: TGTGCCAGCACCTCGGTAGGGGGCTATACCTACGAGCAGTACTTC.

In DNA, the CDR3 is TGTGCCAGTAGTATAGAGGTCCTCTCTGGGGCCAACGTCCTGACTTTC. This codes for CASSIEVLSGANVLTF. The chain carries TRBV19 and TRBJ2-6; D remains unclear. Trimming took 0 bases from V and 0 from J, leaving 6 bases between them. CDR3 length: 16 amino acids. The V gene's germline CDR1 is LNHDA and CDR2 SQIVND (reference sequence).

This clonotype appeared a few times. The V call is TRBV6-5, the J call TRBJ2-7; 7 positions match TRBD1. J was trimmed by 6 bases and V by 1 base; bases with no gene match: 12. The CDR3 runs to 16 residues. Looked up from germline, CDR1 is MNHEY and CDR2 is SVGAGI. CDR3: CASSYYGTALKGEQYF. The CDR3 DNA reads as TGTGCCAGCAGTTACTATGGGACAGCCCTTAAGGGCGAGCAGTACTTC.

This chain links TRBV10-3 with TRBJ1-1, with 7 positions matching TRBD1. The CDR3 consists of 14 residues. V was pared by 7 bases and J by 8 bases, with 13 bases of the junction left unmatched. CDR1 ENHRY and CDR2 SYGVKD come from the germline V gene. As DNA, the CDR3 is TGTGCCATCAAACGGGACAGCACTAACGGGGAAGCTTTCTTT. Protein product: CAIKRDSTNGEAFF.

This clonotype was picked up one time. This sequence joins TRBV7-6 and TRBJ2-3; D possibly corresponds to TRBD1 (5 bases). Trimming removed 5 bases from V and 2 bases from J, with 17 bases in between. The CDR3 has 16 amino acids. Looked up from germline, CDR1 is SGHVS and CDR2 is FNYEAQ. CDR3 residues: CASSPQVGIDTDTQYF. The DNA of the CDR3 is TGTGCCAGCAGCCCACAGGTCGGAATAGACACAGATACGCAGTATTTT.

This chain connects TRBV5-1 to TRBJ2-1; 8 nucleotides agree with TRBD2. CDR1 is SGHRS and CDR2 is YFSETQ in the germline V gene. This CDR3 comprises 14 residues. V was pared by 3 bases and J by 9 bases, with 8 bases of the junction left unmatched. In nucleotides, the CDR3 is TGCGCCAGCAGCTCCTACGGACTAGCTGCTGAGCAGTTCTTC. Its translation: CASSSYGLAAEQFF.

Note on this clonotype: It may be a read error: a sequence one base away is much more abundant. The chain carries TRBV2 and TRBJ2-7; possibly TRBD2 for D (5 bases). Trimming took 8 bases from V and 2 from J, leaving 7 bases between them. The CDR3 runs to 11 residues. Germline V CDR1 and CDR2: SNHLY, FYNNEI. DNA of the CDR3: TGTGCCAGCGGGAGCCCCTACGAGCAGTACTTC. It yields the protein CASGSPYEQYF.

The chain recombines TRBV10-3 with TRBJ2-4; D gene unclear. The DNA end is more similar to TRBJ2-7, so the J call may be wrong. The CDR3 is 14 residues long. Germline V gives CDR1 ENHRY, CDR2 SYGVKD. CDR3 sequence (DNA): TGTGCCATCAGTGAGTCAAGAGAAGTATACGAGCAGTACTTC. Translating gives CAISESREVYEQYF.

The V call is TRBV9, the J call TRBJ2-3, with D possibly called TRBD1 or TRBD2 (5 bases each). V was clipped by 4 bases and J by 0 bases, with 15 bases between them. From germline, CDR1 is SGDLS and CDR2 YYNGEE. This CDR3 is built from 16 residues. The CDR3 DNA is TGTGCCAGCAGCTCCGGGGCCCTGTCGAGCACAGATACGCAGTATTTT. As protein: CASSSGALSSTDTQYF.

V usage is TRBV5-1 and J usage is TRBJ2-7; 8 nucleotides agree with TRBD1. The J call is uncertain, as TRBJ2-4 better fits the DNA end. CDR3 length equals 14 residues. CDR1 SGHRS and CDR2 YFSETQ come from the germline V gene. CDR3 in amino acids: CASSPGGPKNIQYF. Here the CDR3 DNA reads TGCGCCAGCAGCCCAGGGGGCCCCAAAAACATTCAGTACTTC.

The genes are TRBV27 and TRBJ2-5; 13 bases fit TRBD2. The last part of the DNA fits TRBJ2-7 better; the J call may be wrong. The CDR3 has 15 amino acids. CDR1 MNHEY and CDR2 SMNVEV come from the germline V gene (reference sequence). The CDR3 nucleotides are TGTGCCAGCAGTTCCGGGACTAGCGGGAATTACGAGCAGTACTTC. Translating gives CASSSGTSGNYEQYF.

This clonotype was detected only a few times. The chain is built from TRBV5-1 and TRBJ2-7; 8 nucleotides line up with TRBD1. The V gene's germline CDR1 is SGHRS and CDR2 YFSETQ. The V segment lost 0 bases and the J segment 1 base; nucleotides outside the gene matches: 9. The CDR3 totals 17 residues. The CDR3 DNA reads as TGCGCCAGCAGCTTGGCATGGGGACAGGAAAAATCCTACGAGCAGTACTTC. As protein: CASSLAWGQEKSYEQYF.

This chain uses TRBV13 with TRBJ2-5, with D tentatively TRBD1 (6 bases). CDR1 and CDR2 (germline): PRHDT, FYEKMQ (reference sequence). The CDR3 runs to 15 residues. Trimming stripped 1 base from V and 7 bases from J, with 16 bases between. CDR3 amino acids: CASSLEGTLRGTQYF. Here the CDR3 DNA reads TGTGCCAGCAGCTTAGAGGGGACACTGCGTGGGACCCAGTACTTC.

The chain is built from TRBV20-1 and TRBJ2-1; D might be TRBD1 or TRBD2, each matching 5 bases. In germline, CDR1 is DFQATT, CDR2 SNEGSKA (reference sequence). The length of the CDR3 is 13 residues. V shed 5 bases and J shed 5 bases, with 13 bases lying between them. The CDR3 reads CSAVRDGNNEQFF. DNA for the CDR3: TGCAGTGCTGTCCGGGACGGCAACAATGAGCAGTTCTTC.

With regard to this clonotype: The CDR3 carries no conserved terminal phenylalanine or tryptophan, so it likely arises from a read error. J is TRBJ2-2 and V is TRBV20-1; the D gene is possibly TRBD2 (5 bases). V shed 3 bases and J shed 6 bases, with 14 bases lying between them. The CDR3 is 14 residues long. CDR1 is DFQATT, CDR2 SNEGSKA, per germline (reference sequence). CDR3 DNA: TGCAGTGCTAGTAGTTCCCGGGATCCCGGGGAGCTGTTTTTG. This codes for CSASSSRDPGELFL.

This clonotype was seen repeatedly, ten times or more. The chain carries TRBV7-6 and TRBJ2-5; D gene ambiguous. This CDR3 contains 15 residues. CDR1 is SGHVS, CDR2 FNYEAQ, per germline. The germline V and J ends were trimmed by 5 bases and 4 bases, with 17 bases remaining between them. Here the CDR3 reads CASSREVSWGETQYF. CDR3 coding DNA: TGTGCCAGCAGCCGAGAAGTGTCGTGGGGAGAGACCCAGTACTTC.